These T cell receptor beta chains were read from a single sample in a study of T cells in Graves' hyperthyroidism and ophthalmopathy. TCRdb re-derived calls from the multiplex PCR reads in MiXCR, one entry per CDR3 protein. This table holds some 570,000 distinct CDR3 sequences, over 15% found once. The sample taken for sequencing was blood. Receptors originate from a woman between 18 and 29 years old with Graves' ophthalmopathy. The CDR3 runs from the conserved cysteine through the conserved F or W. Fields, in order: D gene, J gene, clone size, CDR3 length, V gene, CDR3 protein, CDR3 DNA. D genes are given only for firm matches. Clone size is stated in some rows and not others, as once, few, many or a class when expanded.

D gene: -; J gene: TRBJ2-1; clone size: many; CDR3 length: 15; V gene: TRBV5-1; CDR3 protein: CASSLGLGAYNEQFF; CDR3 DNA: TGCGCCAGCAGCTTGGGACTTGGGGCCTACAATGAGCAGTTCTTC
D gene: TRBD2; J gene: TRBJ2-7; clone size: -; CDR3 length: 15; V gene: TRBV5-1; CDR3 protein: CVSSFEGGSLYEQYF; CDR3 DNA: TGCGTCAGCAGCTTTGAAGGCGGGAGTCTCTACGAGCAGTACTTC
D gene: TRBD1; J gene: TRBJ2-2; clone size: -; CDR3 length: 16; V gene: TRBV30; CDR3 protein: CAWSNRVGGWAGELFF; CDR3 DNA: TGTGCCTGGAGTAATCGTGTAGGGGGCTGGGCCGGGGAGCTGTTTTTT
D gene: -; J gene: TRBJ1-4; clone size: -; CDR3 length: 13; V gene: TRBV28; CDR3 protein: CATLDATNEKLFF; CDR3 DNA: TGTGCCACCTTGGATGCAACTAATGAAAAACTGTTTTTT
D gene: -; J gene: TRBJ1-1; clone size: -; CDR3 length: 15; V gene: TRBV14; CDR3 protein: CASSQARGGDAEAFF; CDR3 DNA: TGTGCCAGCAGCCAAGCCCGTGGGGGCGACGCTGAAGCTTTCTTT
D gene: TRBD2; J gene: TRBJ2-2; clone size: many; CDR3 length: 16; V gene: TRBV12-3/TRBV12-4; CDR3 protein: CASSSSLAGDTGELFF; CDR3 DNA: TGTGCCAGCAGTTCCTCACTAGCGGGAGACACCGGGGAGCTGTTTTTT
D gene: -; J gene: TRBJ1-2; clone size: -; CDR3 length: 15; V gene: TRBV10-2; CDR3 protein: CASSEAGEGINGYTF; CDR3 DNA: TGCGCCAGCAGTGAGGCGGGTGAGGGAATCAATGGCTACACCTTC
D gene: -; J gene: TRBJ1-3; clone size: many; CDR3 length: 12; V gene: TRBV30; CDR3 protein: CAWSVGRNTIYF; CDR3 DNA: TGTGCCTGGAGTGTAGGAAGAAACACCATATATTTT
D gene: TRBD1; J gene: TRBJ1-2; clone size: few; CDR3 length: 13; V gene: TRBV20-1; CDR3 protein: CSATDRGGNGYTF; CDR3 DNA: TGCAGTGCCACGGACAGGGGTGGTAATGGCTACACCTTC
D gene: TRBD2; J gene: TRBJ2-1; clone size: many; CDR3 length: 15; V gene: TRBV6-1; CDR3 protein: CASRRTSGAYNEQFF; CDR3 DNA: TGTGCCAGCAGACGGACTAGCGGAGCCTACAATGAGCAGTTCTTC
D gene: TRBD1; J gene: TRBJ1-2; clone size: -; CDR3 length: 14; V gene: TRBV28; CDR3 protein: CASSPTDRGHGYTF; CDR3 DNA: TGTGCCAGCAGTCCTACCGACAGGGGGCATGGCTACACCTTC
D gene: -; J gene: TRBJ2-3; clone size: -; CDR3 length: 12; V gene: TRBV27; CDR3 protein: CASSSWRDTQYF; CDR3 DNA: TGTGCCAGCAGTTCTTGGCGCGATACGCAGTATTTT
D gene: TRBD1; J gene: TRBJ2-7; clone size: -; CDR3 length: 14; V gene: TRBV25-1; CDR3 protein: CASSASRDSYEQYF; CDR3 DNA: TGTGCCAGCAGTGCGTCCCGGGACAGCTACGAGCAGTACTTC
D gene: -; J gene: TRBJ1-1; clone size: -; CDR3 length: 16; V gene: TRBV19; CDR3 protein: CASSIAPGYMNTEAFF; CDR3 DNA: TGTGCCAGTAGTATAGCCCCAGGGTACATGAACACTGAAGCTTTCTTT
D gene: TRBD1; J gene: TRBJ1-2; clone size: -; CDR3 length: 14; V gene: TRBV20-1; CDR3 protein: CSALGLGTDYGYTF; CDR3 DNA: TGCAGTGCTCTCGGACTAGGGACAGACTATGGCTACACCTTC
D gene: -; J gene: TRBJ1-2; clone size: -; CDR3 length: 15; V gene: TRBV5-5; CDR3 protein: CASSLEQRLNYGYTF; CDR3 DNA: TGTGCCAGCAGCTTGGAACAGAGGCTTAACTATGGCTACACCTTC
D gene: -; J gene: TRBJ1-2; clone size: many; CDR3 length: 15; V gene: TRBV6-5; CDR3 protein: CASSYWQGTNYGYTF; CDR3 DNA: TGTGCCAGCAGTTACTGGCAGGGCACTAACTATGGCTACACCTTC
D gene: -; J gene: TRBJ2-7; clone size: many; CDR3 length: 13; V gene: TRBV7-2; CDR3 protein: CASSLASAYEQYF; CDR3 DNA: TGTGCCAGCAGCTTAGCCAGCGCCTACGAGCAGTACTTC
D gene: -; J gene: TRBJ1-4; clone size: many; CDR3 length: 16; V gene: TRBV3-1; CDR3 protein: CASSQEGFWTNEKLFF; CDR3 DNA: TGTGCCAGCAGCCAGGAGGGATTTTGGACTAATGAAAAACTGTTTTTT
D gene: -; J gene: TRBJ2-3; clone size: -; CDR3 length: 15; V gene: TRBV5-4; CDR3 protein: CASSGGGGLTDTQYF; CDR3 DNA: TGTGCCAGCAGCGGGGGGGGGGGGCTCACAGATACGCAGTATTTT
D gene: -; J gene: TRBJ2-3; clone size: -; CDR3 length: 15; V gene: TRBV14; CDR3 protein: CASSQLGGAADTQYF; CDR3 DNA: TGTGCCAGCAGCCAATTAGGGGGAGCCGCAGATACGCAGTATTTT
D gene: TRBD2; J gene: TRBJ2-7; clone size: few; CDR3 length: 16; V gene: TRBV6-2/TRBV6-3; CDR3 protein: CASSYRPREATYEQYF; CDR3 DNA: TGTGCCAGCAGTTACAGGCCGCGGGAGGCCACCTACGAGCAGTACTTC
D gene: TRBD1; J gene: TRBJ1-2; clone size: many; CDR3 length: 16; V gene: TRBV28; CDR3 protein: CASSDRDRAFASGYTF; CDR3 DNA: TGTGCCAGCAGCGACCGGGACAGGGCCTTTGCTTCTGGCTACACCTTC
D gene: TRBD1; J gene: TRBJ2-1; clone size: -; CDR3 length: 15; V gene: TRBV5-1; CDR3 protein: CASSLVGTEYNEQFF; CDR3 DNA: TGCGCCAGCAGCTTGGTGGGGACAGAGTACAATGAGCAGTTCTTC
D gene: -; J gene: TRBJ1-2; clone size: few; CDR3 length: 13; V gene: TRBV30; CDR3 protein: CAWSVSEVGGYTF; CDR3 DNA: TGTGCCTGGAGTGTATCGGAGGTCGGCGGCTACACCTTC
D gene: -; J gene: TRBJ1-2; clone size: many; CDR3 length: 15; V gene: TRBV28; CDR3 protein: CASSPEDIPTYGYTF; CDR3 DNA: TGTGCCAGCAGCCCGGAGGACATTCCTACGTATGGCTACACCTTC